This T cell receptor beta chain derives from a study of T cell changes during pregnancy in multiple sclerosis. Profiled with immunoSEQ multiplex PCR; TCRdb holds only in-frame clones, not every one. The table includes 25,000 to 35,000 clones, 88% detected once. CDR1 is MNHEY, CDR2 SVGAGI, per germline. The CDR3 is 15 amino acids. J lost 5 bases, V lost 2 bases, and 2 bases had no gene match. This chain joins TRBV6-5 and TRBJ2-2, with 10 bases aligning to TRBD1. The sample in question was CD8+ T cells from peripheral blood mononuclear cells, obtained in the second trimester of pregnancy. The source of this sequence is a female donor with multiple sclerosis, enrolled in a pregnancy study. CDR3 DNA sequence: TGTGCCAGCAGTTACGGGACAGGGGAAACCGGGGAGCTGTTTTTT. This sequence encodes CASSYGTGETGELFF.